This T cell receptor beta chain stems from a study of CXCR3-negative and CXCR3-positive naive CD8 T cells. On this clonotype itself: Its antigen is undetermined.

This CDR3 contains 15 residues. Germline CDR1 reads SQVTM; CDR2 reads ANQGSEA. Libraries of TRB cDNA were made by 5' RACE and carried UMIs. For each CDR3 protein, TCRdb gives one entry from its re-call of the 5' RACE reads, without DNA. This table lists 55,000 to 75,000 distinct CDR3 sequences. Study-level results: TRB CDR3s of CXCR3-positive naive cells were more hydrophobic than those of CXCR3-negative naive cells.

The TCR comes from a human donor in good health. Some clones in this sample may be carry-over from other donors' samples. Source material: naive CXCR3+ CD8+ T cells from blood. Subset meaning: CD45RO-CCR7+CD27+CD95- naive CD8+ T cells expressing CXCR3 (TNR3+). The rearrangement links TRBV29-1 to TRBJ2-3; no DNA is available, so the TRBD1 call from TCRdb remains unchecked. This CDR3 is CSYFGGGKDTDTQYF.